This TCR beta chain was found in a study of T cell repertoires in cytomegalovirus infection. Study summary: An indication of both CMV infection and matching HLA type came from public TCR beta signatures.

Notes on the study in general: Individuals carrying CMV plus the relevant HLA were identified by cumulative frequency of public TCR beta families.

Trimming cost V 4 bases and J 2 bases, with 13 bases left between them. Looked up from germline, CDR1 is MNHEY and CDR2 is SVGEGT. The CDR3 loop spans 15 amino acids. TCRdb re-analysed the reads in MiXCR, keeping a single row per CDR3 protein. This table holds some 920,000 distinct CDR3 sequences, roughly 31% found once. This clonotype has just a few counts. Antigen specificity is unknown. The J gene is TRBJ2-3, the V gene TRBV6-2 or TRBV6-3, with TRBD1 as a possible D gene (5 bases). The sequencing here drew on cultured CD8+ T cells from PBMCs, taken from culture after CMV antigen stimulation. This sequence was found in a human donor in good health (CMV status not recorded). Some clones in this sample may be carry-over from other donors' samples. This CDR3 is CASSSTGRPTDTQYF. CDR3 coding DNA: TGTGCCAGCAGTTCAACAGGCCGACCCACAGATACGCAGTATTTT.